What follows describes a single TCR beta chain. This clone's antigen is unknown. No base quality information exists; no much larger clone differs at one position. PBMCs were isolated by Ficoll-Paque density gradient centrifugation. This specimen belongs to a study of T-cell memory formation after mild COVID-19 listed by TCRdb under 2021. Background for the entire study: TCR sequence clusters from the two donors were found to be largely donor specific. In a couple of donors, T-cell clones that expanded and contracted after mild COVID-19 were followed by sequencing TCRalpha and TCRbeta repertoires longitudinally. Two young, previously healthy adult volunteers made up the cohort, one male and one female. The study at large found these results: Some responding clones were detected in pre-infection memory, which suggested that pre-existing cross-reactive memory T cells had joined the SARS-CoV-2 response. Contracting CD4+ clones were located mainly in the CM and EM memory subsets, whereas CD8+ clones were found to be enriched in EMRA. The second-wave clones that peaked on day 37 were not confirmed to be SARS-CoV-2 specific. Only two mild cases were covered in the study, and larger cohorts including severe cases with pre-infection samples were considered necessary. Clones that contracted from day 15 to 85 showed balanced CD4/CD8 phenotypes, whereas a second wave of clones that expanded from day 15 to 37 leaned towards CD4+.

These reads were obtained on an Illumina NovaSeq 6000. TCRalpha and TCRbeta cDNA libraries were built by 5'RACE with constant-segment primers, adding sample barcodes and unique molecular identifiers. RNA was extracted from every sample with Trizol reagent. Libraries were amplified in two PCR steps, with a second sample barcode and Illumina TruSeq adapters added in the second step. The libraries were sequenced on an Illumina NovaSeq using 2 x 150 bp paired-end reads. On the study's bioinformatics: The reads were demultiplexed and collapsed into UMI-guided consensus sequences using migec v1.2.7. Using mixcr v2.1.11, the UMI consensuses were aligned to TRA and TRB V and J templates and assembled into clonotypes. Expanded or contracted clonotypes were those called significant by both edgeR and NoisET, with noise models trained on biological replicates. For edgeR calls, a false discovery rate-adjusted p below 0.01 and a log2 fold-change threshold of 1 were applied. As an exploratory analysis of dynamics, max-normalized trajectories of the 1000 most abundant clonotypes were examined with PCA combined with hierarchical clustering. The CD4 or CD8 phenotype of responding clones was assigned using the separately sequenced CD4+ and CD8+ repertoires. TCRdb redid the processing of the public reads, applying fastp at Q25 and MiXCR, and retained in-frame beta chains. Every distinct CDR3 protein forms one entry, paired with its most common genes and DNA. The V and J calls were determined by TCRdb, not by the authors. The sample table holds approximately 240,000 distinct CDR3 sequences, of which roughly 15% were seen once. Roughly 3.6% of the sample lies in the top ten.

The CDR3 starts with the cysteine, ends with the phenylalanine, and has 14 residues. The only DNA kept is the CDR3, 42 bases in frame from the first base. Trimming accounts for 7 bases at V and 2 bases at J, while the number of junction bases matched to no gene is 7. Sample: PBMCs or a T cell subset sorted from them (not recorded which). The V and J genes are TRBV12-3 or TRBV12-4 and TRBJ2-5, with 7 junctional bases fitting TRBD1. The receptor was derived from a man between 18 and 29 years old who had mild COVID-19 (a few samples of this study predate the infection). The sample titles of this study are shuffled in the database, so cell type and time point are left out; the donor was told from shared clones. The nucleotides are TGTGCCAGCACTTCAGGGGGTTTACAAGAGACCCAGTACTTC. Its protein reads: CASTSGGLQETQYF.